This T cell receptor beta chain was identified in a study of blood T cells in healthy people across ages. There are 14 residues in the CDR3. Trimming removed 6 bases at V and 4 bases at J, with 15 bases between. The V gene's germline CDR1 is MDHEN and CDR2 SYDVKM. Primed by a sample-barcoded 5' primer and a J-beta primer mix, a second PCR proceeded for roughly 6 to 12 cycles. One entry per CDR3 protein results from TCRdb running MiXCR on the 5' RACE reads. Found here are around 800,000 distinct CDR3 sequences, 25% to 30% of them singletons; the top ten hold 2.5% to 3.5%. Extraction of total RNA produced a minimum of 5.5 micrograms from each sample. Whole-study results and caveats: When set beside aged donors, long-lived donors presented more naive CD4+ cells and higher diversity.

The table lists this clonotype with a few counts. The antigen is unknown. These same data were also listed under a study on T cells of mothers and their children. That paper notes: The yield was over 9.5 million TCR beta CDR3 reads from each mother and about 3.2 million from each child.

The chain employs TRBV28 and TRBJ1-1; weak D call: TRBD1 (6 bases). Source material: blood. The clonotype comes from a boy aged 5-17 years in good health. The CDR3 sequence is CASSPRRQATEAFF. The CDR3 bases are TGTGCCAGCAGCCCCCGCAGACAGGCCACTGAAGCTTTCTTT.